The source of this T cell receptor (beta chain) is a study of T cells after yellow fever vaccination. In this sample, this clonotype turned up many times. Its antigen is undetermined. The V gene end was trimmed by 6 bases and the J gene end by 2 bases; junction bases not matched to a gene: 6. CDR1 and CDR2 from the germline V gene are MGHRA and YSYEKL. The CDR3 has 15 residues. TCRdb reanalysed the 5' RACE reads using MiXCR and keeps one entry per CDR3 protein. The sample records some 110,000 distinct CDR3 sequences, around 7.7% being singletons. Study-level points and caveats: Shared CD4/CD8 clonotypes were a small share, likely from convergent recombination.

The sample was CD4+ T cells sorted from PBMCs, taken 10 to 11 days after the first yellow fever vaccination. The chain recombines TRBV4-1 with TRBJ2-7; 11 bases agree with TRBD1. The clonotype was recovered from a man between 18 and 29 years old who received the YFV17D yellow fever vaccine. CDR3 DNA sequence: TGCGCCAGCAGTCCAGGGACAGGGGGGGCCTACGAGCAGTACTTC. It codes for CASSPGTGGAYEQYF.